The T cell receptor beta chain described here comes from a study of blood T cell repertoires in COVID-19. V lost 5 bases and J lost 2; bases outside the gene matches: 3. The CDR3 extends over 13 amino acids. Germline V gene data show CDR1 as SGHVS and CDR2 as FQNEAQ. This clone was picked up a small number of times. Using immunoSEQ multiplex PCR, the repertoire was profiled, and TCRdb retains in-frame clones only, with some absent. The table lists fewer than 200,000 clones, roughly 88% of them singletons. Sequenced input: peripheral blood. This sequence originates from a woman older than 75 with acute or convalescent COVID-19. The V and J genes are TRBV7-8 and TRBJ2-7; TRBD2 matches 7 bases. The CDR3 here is CASSRSGPYEQYF. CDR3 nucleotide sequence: TGTGCCAGCAGCCGTAGCGGGCCCTACGAGCAGTACTTC.